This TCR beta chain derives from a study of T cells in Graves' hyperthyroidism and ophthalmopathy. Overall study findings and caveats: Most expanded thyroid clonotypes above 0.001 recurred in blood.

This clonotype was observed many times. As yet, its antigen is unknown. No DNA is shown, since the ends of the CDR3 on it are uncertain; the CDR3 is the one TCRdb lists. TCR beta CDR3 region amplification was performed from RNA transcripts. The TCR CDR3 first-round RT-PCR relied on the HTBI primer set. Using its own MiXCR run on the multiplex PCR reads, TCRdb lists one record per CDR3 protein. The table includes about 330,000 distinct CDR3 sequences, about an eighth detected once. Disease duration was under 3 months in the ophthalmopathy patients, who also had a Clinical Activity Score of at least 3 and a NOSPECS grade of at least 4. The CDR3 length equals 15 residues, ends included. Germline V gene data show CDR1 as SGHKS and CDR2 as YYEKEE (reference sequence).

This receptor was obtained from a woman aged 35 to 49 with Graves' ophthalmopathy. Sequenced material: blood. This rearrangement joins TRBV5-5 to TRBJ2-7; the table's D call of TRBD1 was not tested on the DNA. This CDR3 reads CASSFLWTGSHEQYF.